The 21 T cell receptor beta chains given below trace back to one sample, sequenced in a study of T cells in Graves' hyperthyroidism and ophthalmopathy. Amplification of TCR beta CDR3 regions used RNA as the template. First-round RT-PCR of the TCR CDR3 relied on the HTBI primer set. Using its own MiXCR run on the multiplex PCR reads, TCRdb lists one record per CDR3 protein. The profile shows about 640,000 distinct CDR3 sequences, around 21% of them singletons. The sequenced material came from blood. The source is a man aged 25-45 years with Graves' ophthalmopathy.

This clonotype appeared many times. CDR3 sequence reads: CAWSPAIPNYGYTF. The CDR3 nucleotides read TGTGCCTGGAGTCCTGCAATACCTAACTATGGCTACACCTTC. V gene TRBV30 combines with J gene TRBJ1-2; D remains ambiguous. V was cut by 2 bases and J by 0 bases, with 10 bases left in between. The CDR3 loop spans 14 amino acids. The germline gives CDR1 GTSNPN, CDR2 SVGIG (reference sequence).

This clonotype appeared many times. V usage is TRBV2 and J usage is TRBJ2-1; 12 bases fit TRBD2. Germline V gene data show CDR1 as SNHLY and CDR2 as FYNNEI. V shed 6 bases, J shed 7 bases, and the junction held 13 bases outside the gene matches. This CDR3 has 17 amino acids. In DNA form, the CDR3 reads TGTGCCAGCAGCTATAGGACTAGCGGGGTGCCAGGAAATGAGCAGTTCTTC. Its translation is CASSYRTSGVPGNEQFF. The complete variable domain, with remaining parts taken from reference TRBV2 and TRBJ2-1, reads EPEVTQTPSHQVTQMGQEVILRCVPISNHLYFYWYRQILGQKVEFLVSFYNNEISEKSEIFDDQFSVERPDGSNFTLKIRSTKLEDSAMYFCASSYRTSGVPGNEQFFGPGTRLTVL.

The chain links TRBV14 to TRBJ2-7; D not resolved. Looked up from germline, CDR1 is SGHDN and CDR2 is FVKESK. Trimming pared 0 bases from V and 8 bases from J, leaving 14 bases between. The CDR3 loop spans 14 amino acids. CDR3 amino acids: CASSQDQPRGKQYF. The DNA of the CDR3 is TGTGCCAGCAGCCAAGATCAACCCCGCGGTAAGCAGTACTTC.

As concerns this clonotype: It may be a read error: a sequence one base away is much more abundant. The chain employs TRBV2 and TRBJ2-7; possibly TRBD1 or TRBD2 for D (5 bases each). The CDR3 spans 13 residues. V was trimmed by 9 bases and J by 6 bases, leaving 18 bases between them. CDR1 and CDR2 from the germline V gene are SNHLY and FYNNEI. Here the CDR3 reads CASARGETCEQYF. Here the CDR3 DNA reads TGTGCCAGTGCACGGGGCGAAACCTGCGAGCAGTACTTC.

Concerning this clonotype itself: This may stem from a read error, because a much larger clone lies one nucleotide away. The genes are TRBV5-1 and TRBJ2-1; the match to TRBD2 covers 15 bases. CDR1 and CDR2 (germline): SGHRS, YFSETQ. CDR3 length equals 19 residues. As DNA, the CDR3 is TGCGCCAGCAGCTCCAAGGGACTAGCGGGAGGAAGCTCCTACAATGAGCAGCTCTTC. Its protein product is CASSSKGLAGGSSYNEQLF.

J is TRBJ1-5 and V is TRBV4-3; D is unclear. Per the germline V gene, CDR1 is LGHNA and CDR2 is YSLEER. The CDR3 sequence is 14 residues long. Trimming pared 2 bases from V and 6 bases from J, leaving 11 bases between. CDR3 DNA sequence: TGCGCCAGCAGCCAAAGCTTTAGGGTTCAGCCCCAGCATTTT. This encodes CASSQSFRVQPQHF.

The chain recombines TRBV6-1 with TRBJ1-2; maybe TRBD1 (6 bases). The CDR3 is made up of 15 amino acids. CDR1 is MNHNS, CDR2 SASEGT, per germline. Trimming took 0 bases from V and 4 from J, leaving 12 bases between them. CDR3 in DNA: TGTGCCAGCAGTGAAGCAATCACAGGGATCTATGGCTACACCTTC. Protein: CASSEAITGIYGYTF.

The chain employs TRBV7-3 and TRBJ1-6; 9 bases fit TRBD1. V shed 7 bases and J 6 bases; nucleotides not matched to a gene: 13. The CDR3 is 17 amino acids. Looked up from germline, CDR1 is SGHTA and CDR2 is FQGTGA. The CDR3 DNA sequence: TGTGCCAGCAAGAAGTGCCACCCGGGACAGGGTAATTCACCCCTCCACTTT. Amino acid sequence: CASKKCHPGQGNSPLHF.

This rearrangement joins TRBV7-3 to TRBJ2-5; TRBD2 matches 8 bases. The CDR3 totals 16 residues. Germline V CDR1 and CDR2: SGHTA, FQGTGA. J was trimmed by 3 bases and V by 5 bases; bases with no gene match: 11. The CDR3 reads CASSKPVAGNEETQYF. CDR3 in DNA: TGTGCCAGCAGCAAGCCAGTAGCGGGAAACGAAGAGACCCAGTACTTC.

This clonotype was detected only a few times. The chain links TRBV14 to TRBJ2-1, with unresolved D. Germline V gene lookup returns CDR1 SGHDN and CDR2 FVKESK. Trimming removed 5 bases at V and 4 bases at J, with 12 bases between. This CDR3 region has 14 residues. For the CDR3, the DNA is TGTGCCAGCAGCGACCATCTACGATACAATGAGCAGTTCTTC. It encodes CASSDHLRYNEQFF.

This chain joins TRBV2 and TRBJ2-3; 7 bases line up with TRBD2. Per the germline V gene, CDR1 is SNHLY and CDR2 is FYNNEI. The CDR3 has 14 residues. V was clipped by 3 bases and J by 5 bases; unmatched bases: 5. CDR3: CASSDSLAVDTQYF. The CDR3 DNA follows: TGTGCCAGCAGTGATAGTCTAGCGGTAGATACGCAGTATTTT.

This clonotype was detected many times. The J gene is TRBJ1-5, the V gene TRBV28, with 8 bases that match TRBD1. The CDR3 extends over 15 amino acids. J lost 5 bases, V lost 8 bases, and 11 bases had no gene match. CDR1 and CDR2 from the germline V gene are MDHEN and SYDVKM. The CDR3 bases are TGTGCCAGCGGAAAAGGACAGGGCGAACATCAGCCCCAGCATTTT. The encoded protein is CASGKGQGEHQPQHF.

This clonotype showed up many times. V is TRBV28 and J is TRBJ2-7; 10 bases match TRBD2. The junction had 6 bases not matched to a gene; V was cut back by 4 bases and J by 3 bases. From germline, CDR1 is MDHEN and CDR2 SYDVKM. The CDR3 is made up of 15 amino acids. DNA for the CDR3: TGTGCCAGCAGTTATGAAAGCGGGGGGGACTACGAGCAGTACTTC. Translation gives CASSYESGGDYEQYF.

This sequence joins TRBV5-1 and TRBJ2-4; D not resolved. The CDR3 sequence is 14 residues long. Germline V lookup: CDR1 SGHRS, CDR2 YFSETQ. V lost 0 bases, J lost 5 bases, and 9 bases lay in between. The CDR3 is CASSLDGRENIQYF. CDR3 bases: TGCGCCAGCAGCTTGGATGGTAGGGAAAACATTCAGTACTTC.

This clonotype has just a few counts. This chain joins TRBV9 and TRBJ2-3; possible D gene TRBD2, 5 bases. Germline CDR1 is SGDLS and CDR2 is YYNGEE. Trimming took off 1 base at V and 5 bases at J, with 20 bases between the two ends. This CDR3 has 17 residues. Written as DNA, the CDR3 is TGTGCCAGCAGCGTAACCTCCAAAAGAGGGAGATTAGATACGCAGTATTTT. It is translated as CASSVTSKRGRLDTQYF.

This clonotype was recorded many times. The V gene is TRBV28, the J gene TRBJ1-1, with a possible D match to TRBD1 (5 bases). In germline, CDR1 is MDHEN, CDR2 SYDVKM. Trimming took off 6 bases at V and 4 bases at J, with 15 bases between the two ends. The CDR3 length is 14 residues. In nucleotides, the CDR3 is TGTGCCAGCAGCCTCGGCTTCGGGGGCACTGAAGCTTTCTTT. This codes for CASSLGFGGTEAFF.

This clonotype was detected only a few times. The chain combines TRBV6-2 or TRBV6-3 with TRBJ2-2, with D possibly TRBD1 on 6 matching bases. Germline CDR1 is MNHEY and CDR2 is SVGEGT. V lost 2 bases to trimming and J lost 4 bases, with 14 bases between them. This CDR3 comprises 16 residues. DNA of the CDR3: TGTGCCAGCAGTTACGAAAGGGGGACCTCCACCGGGGAGCTGTTTTTT. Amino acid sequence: CASSYERGTSTGELFF.

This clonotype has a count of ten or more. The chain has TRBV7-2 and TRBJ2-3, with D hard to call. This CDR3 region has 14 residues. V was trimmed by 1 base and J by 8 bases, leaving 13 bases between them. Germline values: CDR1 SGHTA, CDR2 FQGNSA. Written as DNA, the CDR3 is TGTGCCAGCAGCTTAGAAGCAGGAGCAGGTACGCAGTATTTT. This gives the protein CASSLEAGAGTQYF. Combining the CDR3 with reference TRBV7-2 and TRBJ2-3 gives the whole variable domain GAGVSQSPSNKVTEKGKDVELRCDPISGHTALYWYRQSLGQGLEFLIYFQGNSAPDKSGLPSDRFSAERTGGSVSTLTIQRTQQEDSAVYLCASSLEAGAGTQYFGPGTRLTVL.

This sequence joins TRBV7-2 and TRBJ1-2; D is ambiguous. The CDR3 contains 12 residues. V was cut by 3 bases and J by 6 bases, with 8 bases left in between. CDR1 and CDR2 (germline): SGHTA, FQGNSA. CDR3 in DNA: TGTGCCAGCAGCTTTTCAGGCCATGGCTACACCTTC. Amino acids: CASSFSGHGYTF.

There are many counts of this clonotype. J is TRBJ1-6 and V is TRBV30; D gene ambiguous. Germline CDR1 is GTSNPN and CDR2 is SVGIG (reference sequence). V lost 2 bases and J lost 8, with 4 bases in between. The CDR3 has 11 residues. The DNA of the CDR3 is TGTGCCTGGAGTTCGGATTCACCCCTCCACTTT. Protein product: CAWSSDSPLHF.

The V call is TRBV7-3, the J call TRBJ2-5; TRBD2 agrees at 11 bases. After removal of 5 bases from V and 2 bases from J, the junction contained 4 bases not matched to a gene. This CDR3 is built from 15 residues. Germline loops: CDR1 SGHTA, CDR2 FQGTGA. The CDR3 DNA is TGTGCCAGCAGCCCACTAGCGGGAGCTCAAGAGACCCAGTACTTC. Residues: CASSPLAGAQETQYF.